This TCR beta chain stems from a study of OX40 agonist ivuxolimab in advanced cancers. A word on this clone: Its specificity is not known.

Study results and caveats: The antigens recognized by the expanded peripheral T cells, that is their antigen specificity, were not determined. At 0.1 to 3.0 mg/kg and by week 6, CD4+ and CD8+ T cells in the blood had expanded clonally. Average numbers of expanded clones were greater in CD8+ T cells than in CD4+.

TCRdb's table, derived via immunoSEQ multiplex PCR, lists solely in-frame clones and lacks some. In the table there are just under 65,000 clones, roughly 81% of which are singletons. Germline-derived CDR1 and CDR2 are LNHDA and SQIVND (reference sequence). V lost 6 bases and J 2 bases, leaving 14 bases between the germline ends. This CDR3 spans 15 amino acids. This TCR derives from an adult with an advanced solid tumor such as melanoma, head and neck, liver or kidney cancer. Specimen: CD4+ or CD8+ T cells sorted from blood, collected in a trial of the OX40 agonist ivuxolimab. This sequence joins TRBV19 and TRBJ1-5; the D gene is possibly TRBD1 (5 bases). For the CDR3, the DNA is TGTGCCAGTAGAAAGGAGGGGTCAGGCAATCAGCCCCAGCATTTT. Amino acids: CASRKEGSGNQPQHF.